Following are 20 T cell receptor beta chains from one sample sequenced in a study of metastatic and nonmetastatic thyroid tumors. None of the patients had undergone any treatment ahead of thyroid surgery. TCRdb re-called the PCR reads with MiXCR. The table has 12,000 or so clones, around 29% seen once. Sequencing used tumor tissue. These receptors were collected from a female donor with papillary thyroid cancer or a benign thyroid nodule (not recorded which). Some clones in this sample may be carry-over from other donors' samples.

This chain links TRBV28 with TRBJ2-7; D not resolved. This CDR3 has 14 amino acids. The V end was cut by 7 bases, the J end by 0 bases, with 13 bases between. Germline CDR1 MDHEN, CDR2 SYDVKM. The CDR3 sequence is CASIPPRSSYEQYF. Here the CDR3 DNA reads TGTGCCAGCATCCCCCCCAGGAGCTCCTACGAGCAGTACTTC.

In its sample, this clone was seen a few times. The rearrangement uses TRBV6-5 and TRBJ2-7; perhaps TRBD2 as D (6 bases). V lost 0 bases and J lost 2, with 14 bases in between. Germline values: CDR1 MNHEY, CDR2 SVGAGI. This CDR3 contains 16 residues. CDR3 residues: CASSYSPGRSAYEQYF. DNA of the CDR3: TGTGCCAGCAGTTACTCCCCAGGGAGGTCTGCCTACGAGCAGTACTTC.

The V gene is TRBV9, the J gene TRBJ2-7, with 7 bases aligning to TRBD1. The V gene end was trimmed by 0 bases and the J gene end by 5 bases; junction bases not matched to a gene: 5. This CDR3 region has 14 residues. Per germline, CDR1 SGDLS and CDR2 YYNGEE. This CDR3 is CASSVDGDSHEQYF. The CDR3 bases are TGTGCCAGCAGCGTAGATGGGGACAGCCACGAGCAGTACTTC.

The chain recombines TRBV20-1 with TRBJ1-6; D is possibly TRBD1 (5 bases). This CDR3 region has 13 residues. CDR1 and CDR2 (germline): DFQATT, SNEGSKA (reference sequence). The V end was cut by 1 base, the J end by 9 bases, with 10 bases between. CDR3 region: CSARGGVGSPLHF. The CDR3 coding sequence is TGCAGTGCTAGAGGGGGGGTGGGTTCACCCCTCCACTTT.

This chain links TRBV13 with TRBJ2-2; 14 bases are shared with TRBD2. This CDR3 is built from 19 residues. Losses at the gene ends were 5 bases for V and 1 base for J; bases not matched to a gene: 9. The germline CDR1 and CDR2 sequences are PRHDT and FYEKMQ (reference sequence). The CDR3: CASSPGTSGRELNTGELFF. The CDR3, as DNA: TGTGCCAGCAGCCCCGGGACTAGCGGGAGAGAGCTGAACACCGGGGAGCTGTTTTTT.

This clone was counted once. V is TRBV5-1 and J is TRBJ2-1; D is uncertain. Trimming cost V 0 bases and J 0 bases, with 16 bases left between them. The CDR3 totals 18 residues. CDR1 is SGHRS, CDR2 YFSETQ, per germline. The CDR3 DNA reads as TGCGCCAGCAGCTTGGTTCCGTTGGCGGCTAGCTCCTACAATGAGCAGTTCTTC. As protein: CASSLVPLAASSYNEQFF. Full variable domain (remainder filled in from reference TRBV5-1 and TRBJ2-1): KAGVTQTPRYLIKTRGQQVTLSCSPISGHRSVSWYQQTPGQGLQFLFEYFSETQRNKGNFPGRFSGRQFSNSRSEMNVSTLELGDSALYLCASSLVPLAASSYNEQFFGPGTRLTVL.

V and J are TRBV11-3 and TRBJ1-2; D not certain. Germline V CDR1 and CDR2: SGHNT, YENEEA. CDR3 size: 12 residues. Trimming cost V 0 bases and J 1 base, with 0 bases left between them. This CDR3 is CASSLDNYGYTF. The CDR3 DNA follows: TGTGCCAGCAGCTTAGATAACTATGGCTACACCTTC.

This clone was observed a handful of times. This chain joins TRBV10-2 and TRBJ2-3; weak D call: TRBD2 (5 bases). Germline CDR1 reads WSHSY; CDR2 reads SAAADI. The V gene lost 0 bases and the J gene lost 6 bases, with 13 bases spanning the gap. This CDR3 is 15 amino acids long. CDR3 DNA sequence: TGCGCCAGCAGTGAGTCGGCCCGGGGTTCCGATACGCAGTATTTT. It encodes CASSESARGSDTQYF.

The V gene is TRBV6-2 or TRBV6-3, the J gene TRBJ2-7; possibly TRBD2 for D (6 bases). The CDR3 contains 13 residues. Per the germline V gene, CDR1 is MNHEY and CDR2 is SVGEGT. Trimming removed 6 bases at V and 4 bases at J, with 13 bases between. DNA of the CDR3: TGTGCCAGCAGCGCGGAGGGGATGTACGAGCAGTACTTC. Translation: CASSAEGMYEQYF.

Judged by abundance, this clone is medium-sized. The CDR3 protein is CASSLSRQGHEKLFF. The CDR3 nucleotides read TGCGCCAGCAGCTTATCACGACAGGGGCATGAAAAACTGTTTTTT. The V gene is TRBV5-1, the J gene TRBJ1-4, with TRBD1 identical over 8 bases. V was pared by 2 bases and J by 6 bases, with 6 bases of the junction left unmatched. CDR3 length: 15 residues. In germline, CDR1 is SGHRS, CDR2 YFSETQ.

Remarks on this clone: This sample includes further DNA sequences coding for the same CDR3. The chain links TRBV28 to TRBJ2-7; D assignment may be TRBD1 or TRBD2 (7 bases each). The CDR3 is made up of 13 amino acids. Germline CDR1 is MDHEN and CDR2 is SYDVKM. Trimming removed 2 bases at V and 7 bases at J, with 12 bases between. CDR3 nucleotides: TGTGCCAGCAGTTTAGGGACAGCGGGGGAGCAGTACTTC. This sequence encodes CASSLGTAGEQYF.

Relative to its sample, this clone is medium-sized. The chain couples TRBV29-1 to TRBJ1-2; no definite D call. This CDR3 comprises 12 residues. Trimming removed 2 bases from V and 0 bases from J, with 4 bases in between. CDR1 and CDR2 from the germline V gene are SQVTM and ANQGSEA. The CDR3 sequence: CSVETANYGYTF. The CDR3 region has the DNA TGCAGCGTTGAAACAGCTAACTATGGCTACACCTTC.

This clone occurred many times. The J gene is TRBJ1-5, the V gene TRBV2; 8 positions agree with TRBD1. This CDR3 spans 15 amino acids. Germline V gene sequence: CDR1 SNHLY, CDR2 FYNNEI. V lost 4 bases, J lost 5 bases, and 7 bases stayed unmatched. CDR3 sequence (DNA): TGTGCCAGCAGTGTTCGGCAGGGGGCCCATCAGCCCCAGCATTTT. Amino acid sequence: CASSVRQGAHQPQHF. Full variable domain (outside the CDR3, taken from reference TRBV2 and TRBJ1-5): EPEVTQTPSHQVTQMGQEVILRCVPISNHLYFYWYRQILGQKVEFLVSFYNNEISEKSEIFDDQFSVERPDGSNFTLKIRSTKLEDSAMYFCASSVRQGAHQPQHFGDGTRLSIL.

By sample fraction, this clone is medium-sized. The chain is built from TRBV12-3 or TRBV12-4 and TRBJ2-5; 8 bases are shared with TRBD1. The CDR3 is 14 residues long. J gave up 5 bases and V 6 bases, and 8 bases lay outside the gene matches. The CDR3 loop reads CASRRTGRRETQYF. CDR3 bases: TGTGCCAGCAGGCGGACAGGGCGGCGGGAGACCCAGTACTTC.

The chain is built from TRBV20-1 and TRBJ2-6; TRBD2 agrees at 8 bases. The CDR3 spans 16 residues. V was pared by 0 bases and J by 4 bases, with 5 bases of the junction left unmatched. Per the germline V gene, CDR1 is DFQATT and CDR2 is SNEGSKA (reference sequence). The CDR3 protein is CSARDAGGAGANVLTF. Here the CDR3 DNA reads TGCAGTGCTAGAGATGCGGGGGGCGCGGGGGCCAACGTCCTGACTTTC.

The chain uses TRBV4-1 and TRBJ1-5, with 10 bases identical to TRBD1. This CDR3 comprises 16 residues. Germline CDR1 is MGHRA and CDR2 is YSYEKL. With V trimmed by 5 bases and J by 3 bases, 7 bases remained unmatched. The chain's CDR3 is CASSTRTGGINQPQHF. Here the CDR3 DNA reads TGCGCCAGCAGCACCCGGACAGGGGGGATCAATCAGCCCCAGCATTTT.

This chain links TRBV12-3 or TRBV12-4 with TRBJ2-1, with TRBD2 matching 12 bases. Trimming cost V 3 bases and J 10 bases; bases outside gene matches: 4. The CDR3 extends over 14 amino acids. This chain's CDR3 is CASSLTSGSREQFF. The CDR3 bases are TGTGCCAGCAGTTTGACTAGCGGGAGCAGGGAGCAGTTCTTC.

The CDR3 DNA reads as TGCAGTGCGGGGCGGGGGGACACTGAAGCTTTCTTT. Translated, it gives CSAGRGDTEAFF. The rearrangement links TRBV20-1 to TRBJ1-1; possible D gene TRBD1, 5 bases. This CDR3 has 12 residues. Per germline, CDR1 DFQATT and CDR2 SNEGSKA (reference sequence). The germline V and J ends were trimmed by 6 bases and 3 bases, with 11 bases remaining between them.

This clone was counted ten times or more. This rearrangement joins TRBV11-1 to TRBJ2-3; TRBD2 might be the D (5 bases). The CDR3 covers 15 residues. The V end lost 1 base, the J end lost 2 bases, and 10 bases lay between the germline ends. Germline CDR1 reads SGHAT; CDR2 reads FQDESV (reference sequence). The CDR3, as DNA: TGTGCCAGCAGCTTAGTAGCGTCCGCCACAGATACGCAGTATTTT. It is translated as CASSLVASATDTQYF.

This clone was seen only a few times. The chain combines TRBV25-1 with TRBJ1-2, with 10 bases identical to TRBD1. The germline V gene encodes CDR1 MGHDK and CDR2 SYGVNS. Unmatched junction bases numbered 13, after V lost 7 bases and J lost 8 bases. The CDR3 runs to 15 residues. CDR3: CASKIQDRGWGGYTF. The CDR3 DNA is TGTGCCAGCAAAATTCAGGACAGGGGGTGGGGGGGCTACACCTTC.